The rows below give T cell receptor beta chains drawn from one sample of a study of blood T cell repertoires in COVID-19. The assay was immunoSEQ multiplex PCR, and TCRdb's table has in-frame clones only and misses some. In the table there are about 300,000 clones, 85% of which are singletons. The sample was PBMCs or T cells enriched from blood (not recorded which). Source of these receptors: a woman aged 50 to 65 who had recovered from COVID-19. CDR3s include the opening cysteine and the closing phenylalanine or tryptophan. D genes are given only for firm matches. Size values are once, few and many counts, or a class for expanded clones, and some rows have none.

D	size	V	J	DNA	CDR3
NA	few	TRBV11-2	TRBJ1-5	TGTGCCAGCAGCTGGGGACACCAAAACAGCAATCAGCCCCAGCATTTT	CASSWGHQNSNQPQHF
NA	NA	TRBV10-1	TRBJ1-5	TGCGCCAGCAGTGAAACTAATCAGCCCCAGCATTTT	CASSETNQPQHF
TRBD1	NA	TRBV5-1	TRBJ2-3	TGCGCCAGCAGCTTGGATCCAGGGGGCCGTCCAGAGTATTTT	CASSLDPGGRPEYF
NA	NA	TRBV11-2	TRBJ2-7	TGTGCCAGCAGCTCCCAGGGGTTCTACGAGCAGTACTTC	CASSSQGFYEQYF
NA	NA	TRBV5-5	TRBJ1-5	TGTGCCAGCAGCCACCAGGGCCTCCGTCAGCCCCAGCATTTT	CASSHQGLRQPQHF
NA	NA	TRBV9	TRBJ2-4	TGTGCCAGCAGCGTAGGTGTACAGGCCCCAGCCAAAAACATTCAGTACTTC	CASSVGVQAPAKNIQYF
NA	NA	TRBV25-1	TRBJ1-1	TGTGCCAGCAGCCAGACAGGATTTAACACTGAAGCTTTCTTT	CASSQTGFNTEAFF
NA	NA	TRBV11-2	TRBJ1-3	TGTGCCAGCAGCCTCTCCCCGACTCCCTACTCTGGAAACACCATATATTTT	CASSLSPTPYSGNTIYF
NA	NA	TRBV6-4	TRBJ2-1	TGTGCCAGCAGTCCCGGCGGGCTCTATGAGCAGTTCTTC	CASSPGGLYEQFF
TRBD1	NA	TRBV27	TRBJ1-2	TGTGCCAGCAGCACCCAAACAGGGGGAAGCTATGGCTACACCTTC	CASSTQTGGSYGYTF